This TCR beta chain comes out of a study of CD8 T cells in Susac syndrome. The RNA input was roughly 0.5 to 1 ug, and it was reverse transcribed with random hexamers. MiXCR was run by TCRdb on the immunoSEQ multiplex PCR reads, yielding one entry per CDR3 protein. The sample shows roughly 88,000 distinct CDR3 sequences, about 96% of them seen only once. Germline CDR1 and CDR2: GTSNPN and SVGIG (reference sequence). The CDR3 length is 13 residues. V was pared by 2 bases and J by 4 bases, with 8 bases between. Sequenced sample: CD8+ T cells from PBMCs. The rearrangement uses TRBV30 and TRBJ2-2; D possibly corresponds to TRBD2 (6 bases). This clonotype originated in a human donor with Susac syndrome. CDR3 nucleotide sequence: TGTGCCTGGAGTTGGGGAGGCACCGGGGAGCTGTTTTTT. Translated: CAWSWGGTGELFF.